Described below is a single TCR beta chain sequence and its context. The assay was immunoSEQ multiplex PCR, and TCRdb's table has in-frame clones only and misses some. Here the sample spans around 72,000 clones, approximately 85% being singletons. These data originate in a study of T cell responses to AZD1222 COVID-19 vaccine. Trimming removed 5 bases from V and 10 bases from J; junction bases left unmatched: 8. Germline V lookup: CDR1 SEHNR, CDR2 FQNEAQ (reference sequence). CDR3 length: 14 residues. This TCR was sampled from an adult in good health. This material consisted of peripheral blood, taken on day 0 of AZD1222 vaccination. The V call is TRBV7-9, the J call TRBJ1-6; 7 positions agree with TRBD1. This CDR3 is CASSTATGDSPLHF. In DNA form, the CDR3 reads TGTGCCAGCAGCACCGCCACAGGGGACTCACCCCTCCACTTT.